Below are 30 T cell receptor beta chains sequenced from a single sample in a study of radiotherapy plus CTLA-4 blockade in lung cancer. Repertoires were generated with immunoSEQ multiplex PCR, while TCRdb's copy carries only in-frame clones and drops some. Of fewer than 90,000 clones listed, roughly 80% were seen once; the top ten hold around 0.76%. The input for sequencing was peripheral blood, taken from a patient treated with radiotherapy plus ipilimumab. These receptor sequences come from a human donor with non-small cell lung cancer who had stable disease on radiotherapy plus ipilimumab.

This clone is a singleton in its sample. The V gene is TRBV10-1, the J gene TRBJ1-5; weak D call: TRBD1 (5 bases). The V gene's germline CDR1 is WNHNN and CDR2 SYGVQD (reference sequence). The ends were cut back, 11 bases at V and 6 bases at J, with 17 bases in the middle. CDR3 length equals 13 residues. CDR3 residues: CAGSGGKGQPQHF. The DNA of the CDR3 is TGCGCCGGCTCGGGGGGGAAGGGTCAGCCCCAGCATTTT.

This clone has just one count. The chain uses TRBV5-1 and TRBJ1-2; 9 nucleotides line up with TRBD1. V gave up 4 bases and J gave up 6 bases; unmatched junction bases: 7. The CDR3 runs to 14 residues. CDR1 and CDR2 (germline): SGHRS, YFSETQ. CDR3 region: CASSRTGGADGYTF. The CDR3, as DNA: TGCGCCAGCAGCCGTACAGGGGGCGCCGATGGCTACACCTTC. The entire variable domain, with the rest obtained from reference TRBV5-1 and TRBJ1-2, is as follows: KAGVTQTPRYLIKTRGQQVTLSCSPISGHRSVSWYQQTPGQGLQFLFEYFSETQRNKGNFPGRFSGRQFSNSRSEMNVSTLELGDSALYLCASSRTGGADGYTFGSGTRLTVV.

The chain combines TRBV2 with TRBJ2-1; D is ambiguous. This CDR3 spans 11 amino acids. CDR1 and CDR2 (germline): SNHLY, FYNNEI. Trimming shortened V by 5 bases and J by 1 base, and 0 bases separated the two germline ends. Here the CDR3 DNA reads TGTGCCAGCAGTTCCTACAATGAGCAGTTCTTC. It translates to CASSSYNEQFF.

The V gene is TRBV19, the J gene TRBJ1-1; no firm D call. Deletions cut 3 bases from V and 1 base from J, with 12 bases between. Germline CDR1 LNHDA, CDR2 SQIVND (reference sequence). The CDR3 covers 15 residues. CDR3 in amino acids: CASSIGGSGNTEAFF. CDR3 sequence (DNA): TGTGCCAGTAGTATCGGTGGGTCAGGGAACACTGAAGCTTTCTTT.

The chain uses TRBV25-1 and TRBJ2-7; D could derive from TRBD1 or TRBD2 (5 bases each). V dropped 6 bases and J dropped 0 bases, with 12 bases sitting between them. In germline, CDR1 is MGHDK, CDR2 SYGVNS. The CDR3 is 14 residues long. Written as DNA, the CDR3 is TGTGCCAGCAGAGCCCCAGGGAGCTCCTACGAGCAGTACTTC. This codes for CASRAPGSSYEQYF.

The sample holds a few counts of this clone. V usage is TRBV7-2 and J usage is TRBJ1-2; 9 positions agree with TRBD1. The CDR3 length is 15 residues. Unmatched junction bases numbered 7, after V lost 0 bases and J lost 8 bases. CDR1 SGHTA and CDR2 FQGNSA come from the germline V gene. CDR3 bases: TGTGCCAGCAGCTTAGCTGGTCGACAGGGGGGAGGCTACACCTTC. Translated, it gives CASSLAGRQGGGYTF.

The chain uses TRBV7-2 and TRBJ2-2; D is uncertain. CDR1 SGHTA and CDR2 FQGNSA come from the germline V gene. This CDR3 contains 15 residues. Trimming removed 5 bases from V and 2 bases from J, with 12 bases in between. The CDR3: CASSLVGHNTGELFF. The CDR3, as DNA: TGTGCCAGCAGCCTAGTCGGGCATAACACCGGGGAGCTGTTTTTT. The entire variable domain, with the rest obtained from reference TRBV7-2 and TRBJ2-2, is as follows: GAGVSQSPSNKVTEKGKDVELRCDPISGHTALYWYRQSLGQGLEFLIYFQGNSAPDKSGLPSDRFSAERTGGSVSTLTIQRTQQEDSAVYLCASSLVGHNTGELFFGEGSRLTVL.

The J gene is TRBJ2-7, the V gene TRBV7-2; the D gene is possibly TRBD1 (5 bases). Per germline, CDR1 SGHTA and CDR2 FQGNSA. Trimming took off 8 bases at V and 3 bases at J, with 8 bases between the two ends. The CDR3 totals 11 residues. The CDR3, as DNA: TGTGCCAGCGGTCAGGGCTACGAGCAGTACTTC. It yields the protein CASGQGYEQYF. Filled out from reference TRBV7-2 and TRBJ2-7, the complete variable domain reads GAGVSQSPSNKVTEKGKDVELRCDPISGHTALYWYRQSLGQGLEFLIYFQGNSAPDKSGLPSDRFSAERTGGSVSTLTIQRTQQEDSAVYLCASGQGYEQYFGPGTRLTVT.

The chain joins TRBV15 to TRBJ2-5; the match to TRBD2 covers 9 bases. The J call may be incorrect, as the DNA end agrees better with TRBJ2-7. Germline V gene data show CDR1 as LNHNV and CDR2 as YYDKDF (reference sequence). The CDR3 contains 17 residues. As DNA, the CDR3 is TGTGCCACCAGCAGAGATACGGTAGCGGGAGATTCCTACGAGCAGTACTTC. As protein: CATSRDTVAGDSYEQYF.

V gene TRBV13 combines with J gene TRBJ2-1, with 7 bases aligning to TRBD2. There are 15 residues in the CDR3. The V gene's germline CDR1 is PRHDT and CDR2 FYEKMQ (reference sequence). With 5 bases clipped from V and 4 bases from J, the junction kept 8 bases outside the gene matches. CDR3 amino acids: CASSRTSEGYNEQFF. CDR3 DNA sequence: TGTGCCAGCAGCCGAACTAGCGAGGGGTACAATGAGCAGTTCTTC.

The chain employs TRBV9 and TRBJ2-7; 12 bases line up with TRBD2. The V gene's germline CDR1 is SGDLS and CDR2 YYNGEE. V lost 5 bases to trimming and J lost 10 bases; unmatched junction nucleotides: 4. CDR3 length: 12 amino acids. The CDR3 nucleotides are TGTGCCAGCAGTCGACTAGCGGGAGAACAGTACTTC. Its translation is CASSRLAGEQYF.

The rearrangement uses TRBV4-1 and TRBJ2-2; no clear D. In germline, CDR1 is MGHRA, CDR2 YSYEKL. CDR3 length: 16 amino acids. Trimming took 3 bases from V and 0 from J, leaving 11 bases between them. CDR3 amino acids: CASSQRDETNTGELFF. The CDR3 DNA reads TGCGCCAGCAGCCAGAGAGACGAAACGAACACCGGGGAGCTGTTTTTT.

This CDR3 reads CASSPSQGNYEQYF. CDR3 DNA sequence: TGCGCCAGCAGCCCCTCGCAGGGCAACTACGAGCAGTACTTC. V is TRBV5-1 and J is TRBJ2-7, with a weak D call TRBD1 (5 bases). CDR3 length: 14 amino acids. Germline V CDR1 and CDR2: SGHRS, YFSETQ. The V gene lost 4 bases and the J gene lost 3 bases, with 14 bases spanning the gap. The whole variable domain, filled in from reference TRBV5-1 and TRBJ2-7, reads KAGVTQTPRYLIKTRGQQVTLSCSPISGHRSVSWYQQTPGQGLQFLFEYFSETQRNKGNFPGRFSGRQFSNSRSEMNVSTLELGDSALYLCASSPSQGNYEQYFGPGTRLTVT.

This chain uses TRBV19 with TRBJ1-2, with a possible D match to TRBD1 (5 bases). CDR1 and CDR2 from the germline V gene are LNHDA and SQIVND (reference sequence). Trimming took off 5 bases at V and 1 base at J, with 14 bases between the two ends. The CDR3 length is 15 residues. CDR3 loop: CASSPEGTVNYGYTF. In DNA, the CDR3 is TGTGCCAGTAGTCCGGAGGGGACGGTTAACTATGGCTACACCTTC. Combining the CDR3 with reference TRBV19 and TRBJ1-2 gives the whole variable domain DGGITQSPKYLFRKEGQNVTLSCEQNLNHDAMYWYRQDPGQGLRLIYYSQIVNDFQKGDIAEGYSVSREKKESFPLTVTSAQKNPTAFYLCASSPEGTVNYGYTFGSGTRLTVV.

The chain joins TRBV28 to TRBJ2-1, with TRBD2 matching over 11 bases. The CDR3 loop spans 16 amino acids. Losses at the gene ends were 4 bases for V and 7 bases for J; bases not matched to a gene: 9. Germline assignment: CDR1 MDHEN and CDR2 SYDVKM. In DNA form, the CDR3 reads TGTGCCAGCAGTTCCCCCTCCGGGACTAGCGGTAATGAGCAGTTCTTC. Translation gives CASSSPSGTSGNEQFF.

The chain uses TRBV6-1 and TRBJ2-3; D is unclear. V was pared by 6 bases and J by 2 bases, with 9 bases between. Germline-derived CDR1 and CDR2 are MNHNS and SASEGT. The CDR3 sequence is 13 residues long. The CDR3 DNA is TGTGCCAGCAGCCCCCAAATCACAGATACGCAGTATTTT. It yields the protein CASSPQITDTQYF.

V usage is TRBV4-1 and J usage is TRBJ2-7, with D possibly TRBD2 on 6 matching bases. Looked up from germline, CDR1 is MGHRA and CDR2 is YSYEKL. Trimming removed 1 base at V and 6 bases at J, with 13 bases between. The CDR3 loop spans 14 amino acids. CDR3 nucleotide sequence: TGCGCCAGCAGCCAAGGACTAGAGCTTGGCGAGCAGTACTTC. This codes for CASSQGLELGEQYF.

The chain links TRBV4-1 to TRBJ1-5; D ambiguous. The V gene's germline CDR1 is MGHRA and CDR2 YSYEKL. The CDR3 totals 11 residues. Trimming removed 4 bases at V and 10 bases at J, with 8 bases between. The CDR3 bases are TGCGCCAGCAGCCCCACGGTACCCCAGCATTTT. As protein: CASSPTVPQHF.

V is TRBV7-3 and J is TRBJ2-3; the D is unclear. CDR1 and CDR2 from the germline V gene are SGHTA and FQGTGA. The germline V and J ends were trimmed by 2 bases and 15 bases, with 18 bases remaining between them. This CDR3 has 13 amino acids. This chain's CDR3 is CASSLEDDAPGYF. CDR3 in DNA: TGTGCCAGCAGCTTAGAAGATGACGCGCCAGGTTATTTT.

This clone was seen only once. This chain links TRBV23-1 with TRBJ1-5, with 11 bases identical to TRBD1. TRBV23-1 is an open reading frame whose function is uncertain. The CDR3 has 18 residues. V was clipped by 0 bases and J by 3 bases; unmatched bases: 7. The CDR3, as DNA: TGCGCCAGCAGTCAATCTGCCGGACAGGGGGCAAACAATCAGCCCCAGCATTTT. This codes for CASSQSAGQGANNQPQHF.

This rearrangement joins TRBV18 to TRBJ1-2; possible D gene TRBD1, 5 bases. The length of the CDR3 is 14 residues. The germline gives CDR1 KGHSH, CDR2 LQKENI. V lost 4 bases to trimming and J lost 2 bases, with 11 bases between them. The CDR3 DNA follows: TGTGCCAGCTCACTTCAACAGGACAACTATGGCTACACCTTC. Its translation: CASSLQQDNYGYTF.

The rearrangement uses TRBV10-3 and TRBJ2-7; D unclear. CDR3 length: 12 residues. Per the germline V gene, CDR1 is ENHRY and CDR2 is SYGVKD. V was cut by 5 bases and J by 6 bases, with 11 bases left in between. The CDR3 protein is CAISRYRSEQYF. The CDR3 DNA reads as TGTGCCATCAGTCGCTACCGTAGCGAGCAGTACTTC.

This rearrangement joins TRBV7-2 to TRBJ2-5; 10 bases map to TRBD2. V shed 5 bases, J shed 2 bases, and the junction held 5 bases outside the gene matches. Germline CDR1 and CDR2: SGHTA and FQGNSA. This CDR3 has 15 residues. CDR3 in amino acids: CASSRQTSGQETQYF. The CDR3 DNA reads as TGTGCCAGCAGCCGGCAGACTAGCGGGCAAGAGACCCAGTACTTC.

Only one count was recorded for this clone. CDR3 amino acids: CASSPGRVAAYNEQFF. CDR3 coding DNA: TGTGCCAGCAGCCCAGGAAGGGTAGCAGCCTACAATGAGCAGTTCTTC. The gene calls are TRBV9 and TRBJ2-1; D is ambiguous. The germline CDR1 and CDR2 sequences are SGDLS and YYNGEE. CDR3 length equals 16 residues. V was pared by 4 bases and J by 2 bases, with 16 bases between.

The V and J genes are TRBV28 and TRBJ1-3; D gene unclear. Per germline, CDR1 MDHEN and CDR2 SYDVKM. Deletions cut 5 bases from V and 0 bases from J, with 5 bases between. The CDR3 has 13 residues. The CDR3, as DNA: TGTGCCAGCAGTCCCGTCTCTGGAAACACCATATATTTT. Amino acids: CASSPVSGNTIYF.

The gene calls are TRBV19 and TRBJ1-5, with 10 bases fitting TRBD1. The J segment lost 5 bases and the V segment lost 8 bases, leaving 12 bases of the junction unmatched. This CDR3 has 16 residues. Germline values: CDR1 LNHDA, CDR2 SQIVND (reference sequence). CDR3 amino acids: CASGLTGQGVYQPQHF. The CDR3, as DNA: TGTGCCAGTGGACTAACAGGACAGGGGGTGTATCAGCCCCAGCATTTT.

This rearrangement joins TRBV5-4 to TRBJ2-5; 15 bases map to TRBD2. Germline V gene sequence: CDR1 SGHNT, CDR2 YYREEE (reference sequence). V was pared by 4 bases and J by 5 bases, with 6 bases of the junction left unmatched. The CDR3 loop spans 16 amino acids. The CDR3 nucleotides read TGTGCCAGCAGCAACGGACTAGCGGGAGGGATGGAGACCCAGTACTTC. Translating it yields CASSNGLAGGMETQYF.

V and J are TRBV10-1 and TRBJ2-2; D might be TRBD2 (5 bases). Looked up from germline, CDR1 is WNHNN and CDR2 is SYGVQD (reference sequence). V was pared by 8 bases and J by 8 bases, with 15 bases between. CDR3 length: 13 amino acids. In DNA, the CDR3 is TGCGCCAGCTCCGATAGAGGGAGAGGGGAGCTGTTTTTT. Its translation: CASSDRGRGELFF.

The chain is built from TRBV6-1 and TRBJ1-2; TRBD1 aligns across 7 bases. This CDR3 contains 17 residues. With 2 bases clipped from V and 4 bases from J, the junction kept 13 bases outside the gene matches. Germline V gives CDR1 MNHNS, CDR2 SASEGT. The CDR3 spells CASSERAPGGLGYGYTF. The CDR3 DNA reads as TGTGCCAGCAGTGAAAGGGCCCCAGGGGGTTTGGGCTATGGCTACACCTTC.

This clone was counted once. The chain recombines TRBV7-2 with TRBJ2-2, with D hard to call. Germline lookup yields CDR1 SGHTA and CDR2 FQGNSA. CDR3 length: 15 amino acids. V shed 0 bases and J shed 2 bases, with 7 bases lying between them. The CDR3 loop is CASSLAASNTGELFF. CDR3 bases: TGTGCCAGCAGCTTAGCGGCCAGTAACACCGGGGAGCTGTTTTTT.